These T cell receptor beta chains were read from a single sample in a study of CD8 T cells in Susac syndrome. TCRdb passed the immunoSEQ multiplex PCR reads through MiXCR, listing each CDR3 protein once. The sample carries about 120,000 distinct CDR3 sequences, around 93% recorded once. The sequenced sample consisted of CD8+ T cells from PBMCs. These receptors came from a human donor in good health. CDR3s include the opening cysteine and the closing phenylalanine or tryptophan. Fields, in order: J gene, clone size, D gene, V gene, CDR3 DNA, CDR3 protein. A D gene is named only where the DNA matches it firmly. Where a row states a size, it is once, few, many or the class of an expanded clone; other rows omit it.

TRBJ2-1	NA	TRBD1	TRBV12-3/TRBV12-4	TGTGCCATTCTACAGGGGGCCGGGCATCGATACAATGAGCAGTTCTTC	CAILQGAGHRYNEQFF
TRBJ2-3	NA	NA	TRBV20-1	TGCAGTGCTAGACCGAGGAGCACAGATACGCAGTATTTT	CSARPRSTDTQYF
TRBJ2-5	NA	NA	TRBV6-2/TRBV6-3	TGTGCCAGCAGTTGGGCGACGTACCAAGAGACCCAGTACTTC	CASSWATYQETQYF
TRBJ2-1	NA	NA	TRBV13	TGTGCCAGCAGCCCCGAGCCCCGAAACAATGAGCAGTTCTTC	CASSPEPRNNEQFF
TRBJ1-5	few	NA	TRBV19	TGTGCCAGTAGGCCTCCGGGGGGGAGCAATCAGCCCCAGCATTTT	CASRPPGGSNQPQHF
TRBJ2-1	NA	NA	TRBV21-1	TGTGCCAGCAGCAAGACGGACAGGGGGCATGAGCAGTTCTTC	CASSKTDRGHEQFF
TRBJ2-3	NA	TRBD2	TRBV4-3	TGCGCCAGCAGCCAGGTTCAAGGGTTAGCGGGGACCACAGATACGCAGTATTTT	CASSQVQGLAGTTDTQYF
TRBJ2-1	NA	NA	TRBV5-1	TGCGCCAGCAGCCATAGGTCCGGGACCCCGACCGTCGGCAATGAGCAGTTCTTC	CASSHRSGTPTVGNEQFF
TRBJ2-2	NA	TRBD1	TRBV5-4	TGTGCCAGCAGCTTCGGACAGGGGACCACCGGGGAGCTGTTTTTT	CASSFGQGTTGELFF
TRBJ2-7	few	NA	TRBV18	TGTGCCAGCTCACCACTCCGACTGCCGAGCTCCTACGAGCAGTACTTC	CASSPLRLPSSYEQYF